This T cell receptor (beta chain) was documented in a study of cytomegalovirus exposure and HLA in healthy donors. This PCR relied on a set of 60 Vbeta primers and 13 Jbeta primers. The assay was immunoSEQ multiplex PCR, and TCRdb's table has in-frame clones only and misses some. The table includes 75,000 to 95,000 clones, 70% to 85% detected once. The sample taken for sequencing was PBMCs. The TCR comes from a man aged 18 to 29 in good health and CMV-seronegative.

CDR3 DNA sequence: TGTGCCAGCAGAAGGGAGCGGGGAACCTACAATGAGCAGTTCTTC. Its protein is CASRRERGTYNEQFF. The chain links TRBV27 to TRBJ2-1; 7 bases fit TRBD2. Germline values: CDR1 MNHEY, CDR2 SMNVEV (reference sequence). CDR3 length: 15 amino acids. Losses at the gene ends were 6 bases for V and 2 bases for J; bases not matched to a gene: 7.